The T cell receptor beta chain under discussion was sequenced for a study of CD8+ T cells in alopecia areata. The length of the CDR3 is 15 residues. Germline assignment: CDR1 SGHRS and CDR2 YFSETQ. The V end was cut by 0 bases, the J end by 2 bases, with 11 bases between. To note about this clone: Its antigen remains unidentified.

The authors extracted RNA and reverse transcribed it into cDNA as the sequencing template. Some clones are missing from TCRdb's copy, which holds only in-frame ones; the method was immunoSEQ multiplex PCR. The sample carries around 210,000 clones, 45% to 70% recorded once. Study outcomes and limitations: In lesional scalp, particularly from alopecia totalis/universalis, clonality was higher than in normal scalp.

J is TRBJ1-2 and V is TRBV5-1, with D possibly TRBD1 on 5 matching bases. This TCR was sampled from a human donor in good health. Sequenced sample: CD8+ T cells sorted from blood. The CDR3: CASSLGRGMNYGYTF. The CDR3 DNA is TGCGCCAGCAGCTTGGGTCGGGGGATGAACTATGGCTACACCTTC. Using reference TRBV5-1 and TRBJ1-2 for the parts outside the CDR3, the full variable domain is KAGVTQTPRYLIKTRGQQVTLSCSPISGHRSVSWYQQTPGQGLQFLFEYFSETQRNKGNFPGRFSGRQFSNSRSEMNVSTLELGDSALYLCASSLGRGMNYGYTFGSGTRLTVV.